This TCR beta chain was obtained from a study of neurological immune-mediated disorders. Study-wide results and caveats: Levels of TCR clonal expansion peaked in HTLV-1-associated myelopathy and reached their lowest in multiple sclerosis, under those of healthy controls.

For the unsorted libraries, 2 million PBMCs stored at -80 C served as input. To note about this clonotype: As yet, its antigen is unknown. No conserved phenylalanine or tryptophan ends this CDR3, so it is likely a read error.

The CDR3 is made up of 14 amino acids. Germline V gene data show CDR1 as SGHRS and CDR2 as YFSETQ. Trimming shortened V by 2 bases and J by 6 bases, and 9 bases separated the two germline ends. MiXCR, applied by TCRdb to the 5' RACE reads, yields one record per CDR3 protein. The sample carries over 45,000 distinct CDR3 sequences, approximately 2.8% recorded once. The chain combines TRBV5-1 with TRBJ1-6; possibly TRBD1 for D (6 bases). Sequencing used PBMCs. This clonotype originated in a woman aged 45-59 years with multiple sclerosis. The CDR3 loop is CASSFSRGNSPLHN. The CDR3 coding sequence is TGCGCCAGCAGCTTCAGCAGGGGTAATTCACCCCTCCACAAT.